The 10 T cell receptor beta chains below were found in one sample sequenced in a study of blood T cell repertoires in COVID-19. The method was immunoSEQ multiplex PCR; TCRdb's version includes in-frame clones alone and lacks a portion of them. The repertoire has nearly 30,000 clones, 90% of them found once; the top ten carry 8% to 9%. Sequenced input: peripheral blood. These receptors were obtained from a man between 65 and 85 years old with active or convalescent COVID-19.

Comments on this clone: One junction end does not reproduce the germline sequence, and a read error may be involved. The J gene is TRBJ2-7, the V gene TRBV18; TRBD1 matches 9 bases. The CDR3 is 15 amino acids. Per the germline V gene, CDR1 is KGHSH and CDR2 is LQKENI. In DNA, the CDR3 is TGTGCCAGCTCCCCACCGGGACAGGGAATGGGCGAGCAGTACTTC. This translates into CASSPPGQGMGEQYF.

The chain is built from TRBV12-3 or TRBV12-4 and TRBJ2-7, with 7 bases that match TRBD1. The junction had 5 bases not matched to a gene; V was cut back by 6 bases and J by 3 bases. The CDR3 loop spans 13 amino acids. The CDR3 protein is CASRRDRFYEQYF. For the CDR3, the DNA is TGTGCCAGCAGAAGGGACAGATTCTACGAGCAGTACTTC.

Only one count was recorded for this clone. The V call is TRBV10-3, the J call TRBJ2-2, with D uncertain. Germline V gene sequence: CDR1 ENHRY, CDR2 SYGVKD. The ends were cut back, 0 bases at V and 1 base at J, with 6 bases in the middle. This CDR3 has 15 amino acids. CDR3 in DNA: TGTGCCATCAGTGAGTCGTTAGAGAACACCGGGGAGCTGTTTTTT. This codes for CAISESLENTGELFF.

The chain couples TRBV5-8 to TRBJ2-1; 7 nucleotides match TRBD2. V was clipped by 4 bases and J by 6 bases; unmatched bases: 10. Germline V CDR1 and CDR2: SGHTS, YDEGEE. This CDR3 has 15 amino acids. For the CDR3, the DNA is TGTGCCAGCAGCCGTAGGCAGGGAGGGACCAATGAGCAGTTCTTC. Translation gives CASSRRQGGTNEQFF.

V is TRBV2 and J is TRBJ2-5, with 8 bases that match TRBD1. The CDR3 sequence is 13 residues long. J gave up 2 bases and V 4 bases, and 0 bases lay outside the gene matches. CDR1 is SNHLY and CDR2 is FYNNEI in the germline V gene. CDR3 sequence: CASSGTGQETQYF. In nucleotides, the CDR3 is TGTGCCAGCAGTGGGACAGGGCAAGAGACCCAGTACTTC.

This clone came up once. The chain recombines TRBV10-3 with TRBJ1-1; D not resolved. The CDR3 totals 11 residues. The germline CDR1 and CDR2 sequences are ENHRY and SYGVKD. Trimming removed 4 bases from V and 8 bases from J, with 8 bases in between. CDR3 sequence: CAISVKEEAFF. The CDR3, as DNA: TGTGCCATCAGTGTGAAAGAGGAAGCTTTCTTT.

This clone was seen a single time. J is TRBJ1-5 and V is TRBV24-1; a weak D match, TRBD1 (6 bases). CDR1 is KGHDR and CDR2 is SFDVKD in the germline V gene. V was cut by 1 base and J by 7 bases, with 10 bases left in between. CDR3 length: 14 amino acids. CDR3 DNA: TGTGCCACCAGTGATTTTTCGGGGACACAGCCCCAGCATTTT. This codes for CATSDFSGTQPQHF.

The chain has TRBV19 and TRBJ2-1, with D possibly being TRBD2 (7 bases). V shed 4 bases and J shed 8 bases, with 15 bases lying between them. From germline, CDR1 is LNHDA and CDR2 SQIVND (reference sequence). This CDR3 is built from 14 residues. The CDR3 coding sequence is TGTGCCAGTAGTAAGAGGGAGGGGGGGCATGAGCAGTTCTTC. This sequence encodes CASSKREGGHEQFF.

V is TRBV10-3 and J is TRBJ1-5; D is uncertain. Germline V lookup: CDR1 ENHRY, CDR2 SYGVKD. V lost 10 bases and J lost 0, with 13 bases in between. The CDR3 extends over 14 amino acids. Here the CDR3 DNA reads TGTGCCAGCACGGCCCAGGTTAGCAATCAGCCCCAGCATTTT. As protein: CASTAQVSNQPQHF.

J is TRBJ2-3 and V is TRBV2; D might be TRBD2 (6 bases). From germline, CDR1 is SNHLY and CDR2 FYNNEI. Trimming pared 4 bases from V and 2 bases from J, leaving 13 bases between. This CDR3 spans 15 amino acids. The CDR3 protein is CASSVEGTSTDTQYF. The DNA for the CDR3 is TGTGCCAGCAGTGTGGAGGGAACTTCCACAGATACGCAGTATTTT.